These 2 T cell receptor beta chains share one sample of origin, sequenced in a study of T cell responses to AZD1222 COVID-19 vaccine. TCRdb's table, derived via immunoSEQ multiplex PCR, lists solely in-frame clones and lacks some. This table has over 85,000 clones, roughly 92% appearing once. The specimen was peripheral blood, collected 28 days after the second AZD1222 dose. These receptors all come from an adult who received the AZD1222 COVID-19 vaccine.

The J gene is TRBJ1-2, the V gene TRBV3-1 (or the pseudogene TRBV3-2); 7 positions match TRBD1. The ends lost 5 bases at V and 4 bases at J; junction bases unmatched: 4. The CDR3 runs 13 residues. Looked up from germline, CDR1 is LGHDT and CDR2 is YNNKEL (reference sequence). The CDR3 DNA reads as TGTGCCAGCAGCTACCAGGGGGGCTATGGCTACACCTTC. Residues: CASSYQGGYGYTF.

DNA of the CDR3: TGCGCCAGCATGACAGGGGGGGCCACTGAAGCTTTCTTT. It specifies CASMTGGATEAFF. V gene TRBV10-2 combines with J gene TRBJ1-1; 9 bases fit TRBD1. Per the germline V gene, CDR1 is WSHSY and CDR2 is SAAADI. V was pared by 7 bases and J by 4 bases, with 4 bases of the junction left unmatched. This CDR3 is built from 13 residues.